The 19 T cell receptor beta chains reported below all come from one sample, sequenced in a study of OX40 agonist ivuxolimab in advanced cancers. Sequencing used immunoSEQ multiplex PCR; TCRdb keeps in-frame clones, though not all of them. The sample records fewer than 70,000 clones, roughly 90% being singletons. The specimen was CD4+ or CD8+ T cells sorted from blood, collected in a trial of the OX40 agonist ivuxolimab. The source of these receptors is an adult with an advanced solid tumor such as melanoma, head and neck, liver or kidney cancer.

The chain couples TRBV7-9 to TRBJ2-4, with D uncertain. The CDR3 consists of 16 residues. CDR1 and CDR2 (germline): SEHNR, FQNEAQ (reference sequence). V lost 8 bases and J 0 bases, leaving 17 bases between the germline ends. The CDR3 region is CASSPGSLIAKNIQYF. In DNA, the CDR3 is TGTGCCAGCTCCCCCGGAAGCCTCATAGCCAAAAACATTCAGTACTTC. Together with reference TRBV7-9 and TRBJ2-4, the CDR3 gives the full variable domain: DTGVSQNPRHKITKRGQNVTFRCDPISEHNRLYWYRQTLGQGPEFLTYFQNEAQLEKSRLLSDRFSAERPKGSFSTLEIQRTEQGDSAMYLCASSPGSLIAKNIQYFGAGTRLSVL.

The V and J genes are TRBV28 and TRBJ2-7; 7 bases line up with TRBD1. V lost 3 bases and J lost 1; bases outside the gene matches: 9. This CDR3 comprises 16 residues. Germline CDR1 is MDHEN and CDR2 is SYDVKM. The CDR3 DNA sequence: TGTGCCAGCAGTTTCTTAGGACAGGTGCTATCCTACGAGCAGTACTTC. It translates to CASSFLGQVLSYEQYF. The whole variable domain, filled in from reference TRBV28 and TRBJ2-7, reads DVKVTQSSRYLVKRTGEKVFLECVQDMDHENMFWYRQDPGLGLRLIYFSYDVKMKEKGDIPEGYSVSREKKERFSLILESASTNQTSMYLCASSFLGQVLSYEQYFGPGTRLTVT.

The V call is TRBV4-1, the J call TRBJ2-2; 8 bases line up with TRBD2. Per the germline V gene, CDR1 is MGHRA and CDR2 is YSYEKL. V lost 4 bases to trimming and J lost 5 bases; unmatched junction nucleotides: 6. The CDR3 loop spans 15 amino acids. The CDR3 region is CASSPTSVSTGELFF. In DNA, the CDR3 is TGCGCCAGCAGCCCGACTAGCGTGTCTACCGGGGAGCTGTTTTTT.

The V gene is TRBV19, the J gene TRBJ1-1, with D uncertain. This CDR3 has 15 residues. Trimming cost V 5 bases and J 0 bases, with 13 bases left between them. In germline, CDR1 is LNHDA, CDR2 SQIVND (reference sequence). The CDR3 DNA is TGTGCCAGTAGTCCGGGTGTGGGGTTGAACACTGAAGCTTTCTTT. Translating gives CASSPGVGLNTEAFF.

V and J are TRBV4-3 and TRBJ2-5; possible D gene TRBD2, 6 bases. The V end lost 1 base, the J end lost 11 bases, and 17 bases lay between the germline ends. The germline V gene encodes CDR1 LGHNA and CDR2 YSLEER. The CDR3 has 14 amino acids. The CDR3 DNA reads as TGCGCCAGCAGCCAAGGCTCTGCTTGGGGGGAGCAGTACTTC. Its translation is CASSQGSAWGEQYF.

The rearrangement links TRBV19 to TRBJ2-3, with 10 bases that match TRBD2. Unmatched junction bases numbered 9, after V lost 5 bases and J lost 4 bases. The germline V gene encodes CDR1 LNHDA and CDR2 SQIVND (reference sequence). The CDR3 covers 16 residues. The CDR3 loop reads CASSLTSGSLSDTQYF. The CDR3 coding sequence is TGTGCCAGTAGTTTGACTAGCGGGTCATTATCAGATACGCAGTATTTT. Together with reference TRBV19 and TRBJ2-3, the CDR3 gives the full variable domain: DGGITQSPKYLFRKEGQNVTLSCEQNLNHDAMYWYRQDPGQGLRLIYYSQIVNDFQKGDIAEGYSVSREKKESFPLTVTSAQKNPTAFYLCASSLTSGSLSDTQYFGPGTRLTVL.

The chain joins TRBV7-8 to TRBJ1-1; D is unresolved. From germline, CDR1 is SGHVS and CDR2 FQNEAQ. V was shortened by 5 bases and J by 6 bases, with 19 bases between the two germline ends. CDR3 length: 15 residues. CDR3 DNA: TGTGCCAGCAGCCCCCCGACTCAGGCGGACGCTGAAGCTTTCTTT. Translated, it gives CASSPPTQADAEAFF.

CDR3 region: CASAVMGTGEQYF. The DNA of the CDR3 is TGTGCCAGCGCAGTGATGGGGACGGGGGAGCAGTACTTC. The chain couples TRBV5-5 to TRBJ2-7, with D perhaps being TRBD1 or TRBD2 (5 bases each). The germline gives CDR1 SGHKS, CDR2 YYEKEE (reference sequence). The CDR3 runs 13 residues. Trimming stripped 7 bases from V and 7 bases from J, with 18 bases between.

V and J are TRBV4-1 and TRBJ2-7; 10 bases are shared with TRBD2. Per germline, CDR1 MGHRA and CDR2 YSYEKL. V shed 2 bases, J shed 5 bases, and the junction held 6 bases outside the gene matches. The CDR3 loop spans 15 amino acids. The CDR3 sequence is CASSQTLAGVNEQYF. CDR3 sequence (DNA): TGCGCCAGCAGCCAAACTCTAGCGGGAGTAAACGAGCAGTACTTC.

The chain is built from TRBV27 and TRBJ2-5, with 7 bases identical to TRBD1. The CDR3 is made up of 16 amino acids. V was clipped by 4 bases and J by 2 bases; unmatched bases: 10. Germline assignment: CDR1 MNHEY and CDR2 SMNVEV (reference sequence). The DNA for the CDR3 is TGTGCCAGCAGTTCCATCACAGGGGCCGGTCAAGAGACCCAGTACTTC. Translation: CASSSITGAGQETQYF.

This clone came up a few times. The chain couples TRBV28 to TRBJ2-7; TRBD2 aligns across 9 bases. The CDR3 spans 14 residues. V lost 6 bases to trimming and J lost 2 bases; unmatched junction nucleotides: 5. Germline V CDR1 and CDR2: MDHEN, SYDVKM. Here the CDR3 reads CASRPLAGAYEQYF. The CDR3 DNA reads TGTGCCAGCAGGCCACTAGCGGGCGCCTACGAGCAGTACTTC.

The rearrangement joins TRBV11-2 to TRBJ1-4; the match to TRBD1 covers 8 bases. The V gene end was trimmed by 5 bases and the J gene end by 2 bases; junction bases not matched to a gene: 10. Germline lookup yields CDR1 SGHAT and CDR2 FQNNGV. CDR3 length equals 17 residues. For the CDR3, the DNA is TGTGCCAGCAGCCCCGCAGGGGGCGCGGGGACTAATGAAAAACTGTTTTTT. The encoded protein is CASSPAGGAGTNEKLFF.

This CDR3 is CASSLSAGSGNTIYF. The CDR3 DNA follows: TGTGCCAGCAGTTTATCAGCGGGCTCTGGAAACACCATATATTTT. The chain is built from TRBV27 and TRBJ1-3; D is ambiguous. CDR3 size: 15 residues. Germline-derived CDR1 and CDR2 are MNHEY and SMNVEV (reference sequence). V was pared by 0 bases and J by 0 bases, with 6 bases between.

The chain recombines TRBV10-1 with TRBJ2-3; maybe TRBD1 (5 bases). Germline CDR1 is WNHNN and CDR2 is SYGVQD (reference sequence). Trimming left V 3 bases short and J 6 bases short, with 10 bases between. This CDR3 spans 13 amino acids. CDR3 in DNA: TGCGCCAGCAGTGATGGGGCGCGTGATACGCAGTATTTT. As protein: CASSDGARDTQYF.

The V and J genes are TRBV14 and TRBJ2-7; 10 bases are shared with TRBD2. Germline assignment: CDR1 SGHDN and CDR2 FVKESK. The CDR3 is 15 residues long. V was pared by 2 bases and J by 4 bases, with 5 bases of the junction left unmatched. The CDR3 nucleotides are TGTGCCAGCAGCCAACTAGCGGGAGCATTTTACGAGCAGTACTTC. Protein: CASSQLAGAFYEQYF. The entire variable domain, with the rest obtained from reference TRBV14 and TRBJ2-7, is as follows: EAGVTQFPSHSVIEKGQTVTLRCDPISGHDNLYWYRRVMGKEIKFLLHFVKESKQDESGMPNNRFLAERTGGTYSTLKVQPAELEDSGVYFCASSQLAGAFYEQYFGPGTRLTVT.

The rearrangement joins TRBV9 to TRBJ2-1; D perhaps matches TRBD2 (7 bases). The CDR3 extends over 19 amino acids. Between the trimmed V and J ends, which lost 3 bases and 8 bases, there was a span of 30 bases. CDR1 and CDR2 from the germline V gene are SGDLS and YYNGEE. As DNA, the CDR3 is TGTGCCAGCAGCGGGGAGGGCCCCGCTGGACTAGGGGGTGGCGATGAGCAGTTCTTC. Amino acids: CASSGEGPAGLGGGDEQFF.

V usage is TRBV4-2 and J usage is TRBJ2-2; 12 nucleotides align to TRBD2. Germline CDR1 is LGHNA and CDR2 is YNFKEQ. The CDR3 is 15 residues long. V was pared by 3 bases and J by 5 bases, with 1 base of the junction left unmatched. The CDR3 loop reads CASSHGLAGTGELFF. In nucleotides, the CDR3 is TGTGCCAGCAGCCATGGACTAGCGGGAACCGGGGAGCTGTTTTTT.

The chain combines TRBV27 with TRBJ1-1; D gene ambiguous. This CDR3 spans 13 amino acids. V was pared by 3 bases and J by 0 bases, with 5 bases between. CDR1 and CDR2 (germline): MNHEY, SMNVEV (reference sequence). CDR3 coding DNA: TGTGCCAGCAGTTTGTCCTTGAACACTGAAGCTTTCTTT. Its protein is CASSLSLNTEAFF.

DNA of the CDR3: TGTGCCAGCAGCTCCCTAGCGGTGTACACAGATACGCAGTATTTT. Its protein is CASSSLAVYTDTQYF. This chain connects TRBV11-3 to TRBJ2-3; the match to TRBD2 covers 7 bases. Germline trimming cut 4 bases from V and 2 bases from J; bases unmatched to any gene: 6. Germline assignment: CDR1 SGHNT and CDR2 YENEEA. The CDR3 consists of 15 residues.